These 10 T cell receptor beta chains were all obtained from the same sample, sequenced in a study of blood T cell repertoires in COVID-19. Assay used: immunoSEQ multiplex PCR; TCRdb lists only in-frame clones, some missing. Found here are 380,000 or so clones, about 88% of them singletons; the top ten hold 7.1%. The source material was peripheral blood. These receptors originate from an older woman with COVID-19, enrolled during active disease.

This chain connects TRBV6-5 to TRBJ2-1; 8 bases match TRBD1. Germline V gives CDR1 MNHEY, CDR2 SVGAGI. The CDR3 extends over 13 amino acids. The ends lost 6 bases at V and 7 bases at J; junction bases unmatched: 5. The CDR3 protein is CASSKQGVNEQFF. DNA for the CDR3: TGTGCCAGCAGCAAACAGGGGGTTAATGAGCAGTTCTTC.

The chain recombines TRBV11-2 with TRBJ2-7; 9 nucleotides match TRBD1. Germline V gene lookup returns CDR1 SGHAT and CDR2 FQNNGV. The CDR3 is made up of 13 amino acids. Trimming at V came to 5 bases and at J to 2 bases, leaving 1 base not matched to a gene. The CDR3 sequence: CASSGQGTYEQYF. The CDR3 DNA reads as TGTGCCAGCAGCGGACAGGGGACCTACGAGCAGTACTTC.

The chain joins TRBV6-2 or TRBV6-3 to TRBJ2-1, with TRBD2 matching over 8 bases. The CDR3 is 18 residues long. V gave up 2 bases and J gave up 8 bases; unmatched junction bases: 17. Germline CDR1 MNHEY, CDR2 SVGEGT. In DNA, the CDR3 is TGTGCCAGCAGTTACGAGGCGGGGGGACTCTCAGGTCTCGATGAGCAGTTCTTC. It translates to CASSYEAGGLSGLDEQFF.

The J gene is TRBJ1-4, the V gene TRBV18, with 10 bases fitting TRBD1. Germline-derived CDR1 and CDR2 are KGHSH and LQKENI. The J segment lost 8 bases and the V segment lost 6 bases, leaving 9 bases of the junction unmatched. The CDR3 extends over 15 amino acids. The chain's CDR3 is CASSPPGQGIEKLFF. CDR3 DNA sequence: TGTGCCAGCTCGCCTCCGGGACAGGGGATCGAAAAACTGTTTTTT. The entire variable domain, with the rest obtained from reference TRBV18 and TRBJ1-4, is as follows: NAGVMQNPRHLVRRRGQEARLRCSPMKGHSHVYWYRQLPEEGLKFMVYLQKENIIDESGMPKERFSAEFPKEGPSILRIQQVVRGDSAAYFCASSPPGQGIEKLFFGSGTQLSVL.

V usage is TRBV15 and J usage is TRBJ2-1; 10 bases line up with TRBD2. This CDR3 is 17 amino acids long. V lost 2 bases and J lost 2; bases outside the gene matches: 6. Looked up from germline, CDR1 is LNHNV and CDR2 is YYDKDF (reference sequence). The CDR3 spells CATSRPRSGGAYNEQFF. CDR3 DNA sequence: TGTGCCACCAGCAGACCTAGAAGCGGGGGGGCCTACAATGAGCAGTTCTTC.

The rearrangement joins TRBV27 to TRBJ1-6, with D uncertain. The germline CDR1 and CDR2 sequences are MNHEY and SMNVEV (reference sequence). The CDR3 consists of 17 residues. The ends were cut back, 2 bases at V and 9 bases at J, with 20 bases in the middle. The CDR3 loop reads CASSLKRDPGSSSPLHF. Here the CDR3 DNA reads TGTGCCAGCAGTTTAAAACGCGACCCGGGTAGTAGTTCACCCCTCCACTTT.

The chain is built from TRBV12-2 and TRBJ2-5; TRBD2, the table's D call, was not compared with the DNA. TRBV12-2 represents a pseudogene. This CDR3 contains 14 residues. In DNA form, the CDR3 reads TGTGCAAGTCGCTTATCGCGAATACAAGAGACCCAGTACTTC. It yields the protein CASRLSRIQETQYF.

The chain links TRBV6-2 or TRBV6-3 to TRBJ1-2; weak D call: TRBD1 (6 bases). Trimming cost V 6 bases and J 4 bases, with 21 bases left between them. Germline V gene lookup returns CDR1 MNHEY and CDR2 SVGEGT. The CDR3 runs 16 residues. The CDR3 loop reads CASSEAARTVSYGYTF. The CDR3 DNA is TGTGCCAGCAGCGAAGCGGCCCGGACAGTTAGCTATGGCTACACCTTC.

The chain has TRBV18 and TRBJ2-1; 7 nucleotides line up with TRBD1. This CDR3 is built from 13 residues. The trim removed 5 bases at V and 8 bases at J, leaving 6 bases unmatched. Germline V gives CDR1 KGHSH, CDR2 LQKENI. Here the CDR3 DNA reads TGTGCCAGCTCAAAGGGACAGAGTTATGAGCAGTTCTTC. This translates into CASSKGQSYEQFF.

The rearrangement joins TRBV7-8 to TRBJ1-2; TRBD1 is a possible D gene (5 bases). The V end lost 1 base, the J end lost 0 bases, and 12 bases lay between the germline ends. The CDR3 totals 16 residues. CDR1 and CDR2 (germline): SGHVS, FQNEAQ. CDR3 loop: CASSLGGGTSNYGYTF. The CDR3 region has the DNA TGTGCCAGCAGCTTAGGAGGCGGGACCTCTAACTATGGCTACACCTTC.